These 27 T cell receptor beta chains share one sample of origin, sequenced in a study of blood T cell repertoires in COVID-19. Assay used: immunoSEQ multiplex PCR; TCRdb lists only in-frame clones, some missing. The sample lists 70,000 or so clones, just under 80% occurring once. Sequences were obtained from peripheral blood. The receptors derive from a human donor in a cohort sampled during active COVID-19.

This clone was picked up one time. The CDR3 reads CASRGGGFTDTQYF. The CDR3 DNA reads as TGTGCCAGCAGAGGGGGCGGATTCACAGATACGCAGTATTTT. The genes are TRBV6-5 and TRBJ2-3, with 7 bases that match TRBD1. Germline V CDR1 and CDR2: MNHEY, SVGAGI. The CDR3 covers 14 residues. Trimming at V came to 6 bases and at J to 2 bases, leaving 5 bases not matched to a gene.

This clone was detected only once. The chain couples TRBV6-6 to TRBJ1-2; 10 nucleotides match TRBD1. Germline V gene data show CDR1 as MNHNY and CDR2 as SVGAGI (reference sequence). After removal of 6 bases from V and 9 bases from J, the junction contained 10 bases not matched to a gene. The CDR3 extends over 14 amino acids. The CDR3 DNA reads as TGTGCCAGCAGCACTCCGGACAGGGGGTCTTGCTACACCTTC. Residues: CASSTPDRGSCYTF.

The chain links TRBV6-6 to TRBJ2-7; no clear D gene. The CDR3 covers 15 residues. V shed 0 bases and J shed 0 bases, with 9 bases lying between them. The germline CDR1 and CDR2 sequences are MNHNY and SVGAGI (reference sequence). The CDR3 is CASSYSVLSSYEQYF. In DNA form, the CDR3 reads TGTGCCAGCAGTTACTCGGTGCTGAGCTCCTACGAGCAGTACTTC.

The chain carries TRBV5-4 and TRBJ2-5, with D maybe TRBD2 (6 bases). The CDR3 loop spans 14 amino acids. V was clipped by 0 bases and J by 6 bases, with 12 bases between them. Germline V gene lookup returns CDR1 SGHNT and CDR2 YYREEE (reference sequence). CDR3 region: CASSLGGVVKTQYF. The CDR3 DNA sequence: TGTGCCAGCAGCTTGGGGGGGGTCGTAAAGACCCAGTACTTC.

The chain uses TRBV5-1 and TRBJ2-3; the match to TRBD2 covers 12 bases. This CDR3 contains 17 residues. Germline-derived CDR1 and CDR2 are SGHRS and YFSETQ. V lost 0 bases and J lost 9; bases outside the gene matches: 11. CDR3 sequence: CASSLELAGGTPRTQYF. The DNA of the CDR3 is TGCGCCAGCAGCTTGGAACTAGCGGGAGGTACCCCTAGAACGCAGTATTTT.

This chain links TRBV19 with TRBJ1-5; 7 positions agree with TRBD1. The CDR3 sequence is 15 residues long. After removal of 5 bases from V and 3 bases from J, the junction contained 7 bases not matched to a gene. Germline assignment: CDR1 LNHDA and CDR2 SQIVND (reference sequence). CDR3: CASSYTGANNQPQHF. As DNA, the CDR3 is TGTGCCAGTAGTTATACAGGGGCTAACAATCAGCCCCAGCATTTT.

This sequence joins TRBV9 and TRBJ2-5; D is possibly TRBD1 (5 bases). The CDR3 runs 16 residues. Trimming shortened V by 0 bases and J by 1 base, and 13 bases separated the two germline ends. CDR1 is SGDLS, CDR2 YYNGEE, per germline. The CDR3 coding sequence is TGTGCCAGCAGCGTAGGACAGATGGGGCCCCAAGAGACCCAGTACTTC. Translation: CASSVGQMGPQETQYF.

The rearrangement uses TRBV4-2 and TRBJ1-3; 9 bases fit TRBD1. Unmatched junction bases numbered 3, after V lost 3 bases and J lost 3 bases. This CDR3 comprises 15 residues. The germline CDR1 and CDR2 sequences are LGHNA and YNFKEQ. CDR3 protein: CASSQADRGGNTIYF. Here the CDR3 DNA reads TGTGCCAGCAGCCAGGCGGACAGGGGTGGAAACACCATATATTTT.

The chain carries TRBV7-6 and TRBJ2-5; 7 nucleotides match TRBD1. The CDR3 has 14 residues. The trim removed 5 bases at V and 5 bases at J, leaving 8 bases unmatched. In germline, CDR1 is SGHVS, CDR2 FNYEAQ. The CDR3: CASSHLTGIETQYF. The CDR3 DNA reads as TGTGCCAGCAGCCACCTGACAGGGATTGAGACCCAGTACTTC.

The chain has TRBV29-1 and TRBJ2-5, with TRBD1 as a possible D gene (5 bases). The CDR3 is 12 amino acids. The germline V gene has CDR1 SQVTM and CDR2 ANQGSEA. Trimming cost V 2 bases and J 5 bases, with 9 bases left between them. As DNA, the CDR3 is TGCAGCGTTGAAAAGGGGTCGGAGACCCAGTACTTC. The encoded protein is CSVEKGSETQYF.

The chain joins TRBV3-1 (or the pseudogene TRBV3-2) to TRBJ1-1; D perhaps matches TRBD1 (6 bases). V lost 4 bases and J lost 0, with 9 bases in between. The CDR3 is 14 amino acids. In germline, CDR1 is LGHDT, CDR2 YNNKEL (reference sequence). The DNA of the CDR3 is TGTGCCAGCAGCCCCGGGGACATGAACACTGAAGCTTTCTTT. It codes for CASSPGDMNTEAFF.

This clone was found a few times. The J gene is TRBJ2-1, the V gene TRBV5-1, with 8 nucleotides matching TRBD1. Germline V gene sequence: CDR1 SGHRS, CDR2 YFSETQ. This CDR3 is 15 amino acids long. V shed 4 bases and J 12 bases; nucleotides not matched to a gene: 15. The CDR3: CASSTGQEGVTGQFF. For the CDR3, the DNA is TGCGCCAGCAGCACGGGACAGGAAGGGGTGACGGGGCAGTTCTTC.

The chain combines TRBV6-2 or TRBV6-3 with TRBJ2-1; TRBD1 matches at 7 bases. This CDR3 comprises 18 residues. V lost 6 bases and J lost 10; bases outside the gene matches: 24. The V gene's germline CDR1 is MNHEY and CDR2 SVGEGT. Here the CDR3 DNA reads TGTGCCAGCAGCGATCCACCCCGGGACAGAAGCCACAATCTGGAGCAGTTCTTC. It specifies CASSDPPRDRSHNLEQFF.

V usage is TRBV2 and J usage is TRBJ2-4, with 10 bases aligning to TRBD1. V was pared by 3 bases and J by 1 base, with 0 bases of the junction left unmatched. This CDR3 comprises 15 residues. Germline CDR1 reads SNHLY; CDR2 reads FYNNEI. The CDR3 nucleotides read TGTGCCAGCAGTGAGGACAGGGGGGCCAAAAACATTCAGTACTTC. Translating it yields CASSEDRGAKNIQYF.

The chain recombines TRBV20-1 with TRBJ2-5, with D maybe TRBD2 (6 bases). This CDR3 comprises 11 residues. The germline gives CDR1 DFQATT, CDR2 SNEGSKA (reference sequence). The CDR3 DNA is TGCAGGGCGGGGCCAGGGGAGACCCAGTACTTC. Its protein is CRAGPGETQYF.

This clone was detected ten times or more. At one boundary the junction diverges from the germline segment, which might be a read error. The chain joins TRBV12-3 or TRBV12-4 to TRBJ2-1; 7 bases fit TRBD2. The CDR3 extends over 13 amino acids. The chain's CDR3 is CASRAGGFSALIF. The CDR3 nucleotides are TGTGCCAGCAGAGCCGGGGGGTTTTCGGCCTTGATCTTC.

V gene TRBV6-5 combines with J gene TRBJ1-6; D is undetermined. The V gene's germline CDR1 is MNHEY and CDR2 SVGAGI. The CDR3 spans 12 residues. V shed 11 bases and J shed 7 bases, with 12 bases lying between them. For the CDR3, the DNA is TGTGCCTCCGCAAGAGGGAATTCACCCCTCCACTTT. Its protein is CASARGNSPLHF.

This chain links TRBV7-9 with TRBJ2-6; 12 nucleotides align to TRBD1. V lost 5 bases and J lost 2; bases outside the gene matches: 4. This CDR3 contains 17 residues. Germline assignment: CDR1 SEHNR and CDR2 FQNEAQ (reference sequence). CDR3 bases: TGTGCCAGCAGCACCGGGACAGGGGGCGCTGGGGCCAACGTCCTGACTTTC. The encoded protein is CASSTGTGGAGANVLTF.

The gene calls are TRBV2 and TRBJ2-5; D uncertain. Germline CDR1 is SNHLY and CDR2 is FYNNEI. V was cut by 10 bases and J by 1 base, with 10 bases left in between. The length of the CDR3 is 12 residues. The chain's CDR3 is CATKTGQETQYF. The CDR3 DNA follows: TGTGCCACCAAGACGGGCCAAGAGACCCAGTACTTC.

This rearrangement joins TRBV19 to TRBJ2-7, with D possibly matching TRBD1 (6 bases). Trimming shortened V by 2 bases and J by 6 bases, and 8 bases separated the two germline ends. Germline V gene data show CDR1 as LNHDA and CDR2 as SQIVND (reference sequence). This CDR3 comprises 12 residues. CDR3 region: CASSILGGEQYF. CDR3 coding DNA: TGTGCCAGTAGTATACTAGGGGGCGAGCAGTACTTC.

This rearrangement joins TRBV7-2 to TRBJ2-7; D may be TRBD2 (6 bases). Trimming left V 5 bases short and J 1 base short, with 15 bases between. This CDR3 is built from 15 residues. Germline CDR1 SGHTA, CDR2 FQGNSA. The CDR3 here is CASSLEVGGSYEQYF. The DNA of the CDR3 is TGTGCCAGCAGCCTAGAGGTCGGGGGATCCTACGAGCAGTACTTC.

The V call is TRBV5-1, the J call TRBJ2-5, with TRBD2 matching over 7 bases. The trim removed 4 bases at V and 5 bases at J, leaving 11 bases unmatched. Looked up from germline, CDR1 is SGHRS and CDR2 is YFSETQ. The CDR3 runs to 15 residues. The CDR3 nucleotides are TGCGCCAGCAGCCCAGGCGGGGGAGGGAAGGAGACCCAGTACTTC. This translates into CASSPGGGGKETQYF.

The rearrangement links TRBV6-4 to TRBJ2-3; 8 bases are shared with TRBD2. Unmatched junction bases numbered 9, after V lost 2 bases and J lost 2 bases. Looked up from germline, CDR1 is MRHNA and CDR2 is SNTAGT. There are 17 residues in the CDR3. The CDR3 sequence is CASSDPLSGVHTDTQYF. DNA for the CDR3: TGTGCCAGCAGTGACCCCCTTAGCGGGGTTCACACAGATACGCAGTATTTT.

The genes are TRBV29-1 and TRBJ2-2; TRBD1 might be the D (6 bases). V lost 3 bases and J 2 bases, leaving 10 bases between the germline ends. This CDR3 is 14 amino acids long. From germline, CDR1 is SQVTM and CDR2 ANQGSEA. Here the CDR3 reads CSVDEGQNTGELFF. CDR3 coding DNA: TGCAGCGTTGATGAGGGACAAAACACCGGGGAGCTGTTTTTT.

The table lists this clone with a count of one. This sequence joins TRBV10-3 and TRBJ1-4; the match to TRBD1 covers 9 bases. This CDR3 has 15 residues. With V trimmed by 8 bases and J by 0 bases, 4 bases remained unmatched. CDR1 and CDR2 from the germline V gene are ENHRY and SYGVKD. CDR3 loop: CAIRDRDATNEKLFF. DNA of the CDR3: TGTGCCATCCGGGACAGGGATGCAACTAATGAAAAACTGTTTTTT.

This clone is large (0.1 to 1%) in the sample. The chain combines TRBV29-1 with TRBJ2-5; D possibly corresponds to TRBD2 (5 bases). CDR3 length equals 13 residues. Germline V gene sequence: CDR1 SQVTM, CDR2 ANQGSEA. The V end lost 4 bases, the J end lost 5 bases, and 14 bases lay between the germline ends. For the CDR3, the DNA is TGCAGCGTTGCCCCCCTAGCCTTGGAGACCCAGTACTTC. It encodes CSVAPLALETQYF.

The J gene is TRBJ2-2, the V gene TRBV9; D might be TRBD2 (6 bases). Germline lookup yields CDR1 SGDLS and CDR2 YYNGEE. CDR3 length equals 18 residues. The V and J ends lost 0 bases and 8 bases respectively, with 23 bases between them. For the CDR3, the DNA is TGTGCCAGCAGCGTAGGATTTGTTTGGCGGGCCGGAGGGGGGGAGCTGTTTTTT. It encodes CASSVGFVWRAGGGELFF.